This entry describes one TCR beta chain. It lacks a known antigen. Base qualities are not recorded, but no much larger clone differs from it by a single base. The identical CDR3 is also encoded by other nucleotide sequences in the sample. The entry originates in a study of blood T cell repertoires in COVID-19 (TCRdb year 2020). In terms of the full investigation: Samples covering the acute and convalescent phases of COVID-19 were provided by collaborators in the United States, Italy and Spain. Deeply sampled blood TCRbeta repertoires from subjects exposed to, actively infected with, or recovered from COVID-19 were included in the dataset. Where available, HLA class I and class II types were obtained from metadata supplied by the sample provider rather than from assay-based typing. The samples were drawn from two sources: the first 160 participants of the ongoing ImmuneRACE study, and over 950 subjects contributed by 6 global collaborators. A freely available public database, intended as a resource for researchers studying the immune response to SARS-CoV-2, is where the repertoires were released. Nearly every sample came with metadata listing a de-identified subject ID, COVID-19 status, age in years and sex. The material from the prospective study consisted of cDNA or gDNA derived from T cells, B-cell-depleted T cells, or PBMCs.

Points the paper makes about the study in general: The quantity of clinical and demographic metadata differed by source and by participant and was supplied without curation.

Trimming removed 6 bases from V and 4 bases from J, leaving 10 bases between the germline ends. The germline V gene specifies KGHSH as CDR1 and LQKENI as CDR2. The CDR3 runs 13 residues from the cysteine to the phenylalanine. Just CDR3 DNA is preserved here, 39 bases in frame from base 1. Participants in the prospective study were enrolled through a virtual design, were aged roughly 18 to 90 years, and lived in roughly 26 United States geographic areas. Cohort assignment in the prospective study relied on participant-reported clinical history from a screening survey and a study questionnaire. Recovered participants in ImmuneRACE Cohort 3 were defined as having two consecutive negative NP/OP PCR tests, clearance from a healthcare professional, or resolution of symptoms. Each participant in the prospective study had whole blood, serum and a nasopharyngeal or oropharyngeal swab collected by mobile phlebotomists. Over a roughly two-month period, participants in the prospective study had the option of providing additional blood draws and questionnaires. Before DNA extraction, blood samples from the prospective study were shipped at room temperature or frozen.

The immunoSEQ Assay, a bias-controlled multiplex PCR, was used to amplify TCRbeta CDR3 regions from genomic DNA. The authors' pipeline ran thus. The number of nucleated cells in each sample was estimated from the amplification of reference gene primers within the assay. Sequence reads were collapsed and filtered to measure the absolute abundance of every unique TCRbeta CDR3 rearrangement. Productive Simpson clonality was computed per sample as the square root of Simpson's diversity index over productive rearrangements. TCRdb retrieved this table from immuneACCESS and kept in-frame rearrangements only. Not all clones are present; in checked studies, unresolved V genes account for under half, and no reason is known for the remainder. V and J calls and clone size follow that table, whereas D and trimming were derived from the DNA. Present in this sample are 250,000 to 350,000 clones, roughly 90% of which were seen just once. In total, the top ten clones hold roughly 2.5% of the sample.

The sequenced sample was PBMCs or T cells enriched from blood (not recorded which). The sequence joins TRBV18 to TRBJ1-5, with the D gene not clear enough to name. The sequence derives from a man in his sixties who had recovered from COVID-19. The CDR3 loop reads CASSGTRNQPQHF. The bases read TGTGCCAGCTCGGGTACCAGGAATCAGCCCCAGCATTTT. Where the CDR3 stops, the reference TRBV18 and TRBJ1-5 genes take over; the full variable domain is NAGVMQNPRHLVRRRGQEARLRCSPMKGHSHVYWYRQLPEEGLKFMVYLQKENIIDESGMPKERFSAEFPKEGPSILRIQQVVRGDSAAYFCASSGTRNQPQHFGDGTRLSIL.